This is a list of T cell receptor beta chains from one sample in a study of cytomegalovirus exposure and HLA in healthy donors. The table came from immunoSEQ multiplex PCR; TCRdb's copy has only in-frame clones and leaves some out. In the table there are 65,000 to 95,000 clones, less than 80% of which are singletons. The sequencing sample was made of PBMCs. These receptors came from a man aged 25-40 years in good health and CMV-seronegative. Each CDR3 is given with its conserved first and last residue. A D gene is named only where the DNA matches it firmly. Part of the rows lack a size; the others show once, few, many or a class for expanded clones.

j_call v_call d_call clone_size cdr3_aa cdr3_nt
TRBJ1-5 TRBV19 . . CASSIPSGPQHF TGTGCCAGTAGTATTCCCTCAGGGCCCCAGCATTTT
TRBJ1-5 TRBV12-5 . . CASGSSARQPQHF TGTGCTAGTGGTTCTAGTGCCCGCCAGCCCCAGCATTTT
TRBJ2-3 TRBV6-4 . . CASSDSRGLAQYF TGTGCCAGCAGTGACTCGCGAGGCTTGGCGCAGTATTTT
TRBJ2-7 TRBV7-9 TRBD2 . CASSRTSGSVEQYF TGTGCCAGCAGCCGAACTAGCGGGAGCGTCGAGCAGTACTTC
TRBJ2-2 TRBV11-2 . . CASSETVNTGELFF TGTGCCAGCAGCGAGACAGTTAACACCGGGGAGCTGTTTTTT
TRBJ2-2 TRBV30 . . CAWSIGSTPSNTGELFF TGTGCCTGGAGTATAGGGAGTACACCCTCGAACACCGGGGAGCTGTTTTTT
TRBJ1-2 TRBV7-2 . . CASSSRTVNNYGYTF TGTGCCAGCAGCTCCCGGACAGTTAACAACTATGGCTACACCTTC
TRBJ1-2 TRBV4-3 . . CASSQDRTVPLYGYTF TGCGCCAGCAGCCAAGATCGAACCGTGCCACTCTATGGCTACACCTTC
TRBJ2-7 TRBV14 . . CASSHGLYEQYF TGTGCCAGCAGCCATGGGCTTTACGAGCAGTACTTC
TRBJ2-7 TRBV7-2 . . CASSPNYEQYF TGTGCCAGCAGCCCTAACTACGAGCAGTACTTC
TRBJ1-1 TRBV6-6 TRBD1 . CATEEKQGFNTEAFF TGTGCCACCGAAGAGAAACAGGGGTTTAACACTGAAGCTTTCTTT
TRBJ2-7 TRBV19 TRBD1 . CASSSGQEYEQYF TGTGCCAGTAGTAGTGGACAGGAATACGAGCAGTACTTC
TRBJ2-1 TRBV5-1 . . CASTLGAYNEQFF TGCGCCAGCACCCTGGGGGCTTACAATGAGCAGTTCTTC
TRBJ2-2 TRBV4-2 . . CASSQWQGKTGELFF TGTGCCAGCAGCCAGTGGCAGGGTAAAACCGGGGAGCTGTTTTTT
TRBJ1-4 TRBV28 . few CASSPAGKVEKLFF TGTGCCAGCAGTCCAGCAGGGAAGGTTGAAAAACTGTTTTTT
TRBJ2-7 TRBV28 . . CASSLTAAYEQYF TGTGCCAGCAGTTTAACAGCAGCCTACGAGCAGTACTTC